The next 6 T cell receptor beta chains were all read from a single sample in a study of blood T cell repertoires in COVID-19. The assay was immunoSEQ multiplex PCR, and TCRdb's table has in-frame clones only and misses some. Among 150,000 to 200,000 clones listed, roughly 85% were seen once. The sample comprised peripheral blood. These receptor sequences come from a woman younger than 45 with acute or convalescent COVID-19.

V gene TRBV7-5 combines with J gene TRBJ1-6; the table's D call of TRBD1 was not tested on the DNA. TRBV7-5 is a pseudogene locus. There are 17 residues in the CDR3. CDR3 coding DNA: TGTGTCAGAAGCTTAGCCAGGGTCACCTCGCCGAATTCACCCCTCCACTTT. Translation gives CVRSLARVTSPNSPLHF.

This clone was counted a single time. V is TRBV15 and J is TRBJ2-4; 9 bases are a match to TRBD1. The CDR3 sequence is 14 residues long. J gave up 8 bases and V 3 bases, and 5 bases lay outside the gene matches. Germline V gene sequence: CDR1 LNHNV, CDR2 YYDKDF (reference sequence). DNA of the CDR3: TGTGCCACCAGCAGGAGGACAGGGGTGGACATTCAGTACTTC. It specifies CATSRRTGVDIQYF.

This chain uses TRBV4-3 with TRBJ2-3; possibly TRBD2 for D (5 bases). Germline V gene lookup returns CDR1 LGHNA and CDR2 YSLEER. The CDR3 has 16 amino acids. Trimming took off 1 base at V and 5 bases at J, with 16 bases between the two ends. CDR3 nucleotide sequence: TGCGCCAGCAGCCAAGCGCCGGAGCTAGGGAGAGATACGCAGTATTTT. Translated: CASSQAPELGRDTQYF.

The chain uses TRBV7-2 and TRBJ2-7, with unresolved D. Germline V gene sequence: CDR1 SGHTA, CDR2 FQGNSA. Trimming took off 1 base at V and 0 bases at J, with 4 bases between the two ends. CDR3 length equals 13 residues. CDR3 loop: CASSLVDSYEQYF. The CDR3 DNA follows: TGTGCCAGCAGCTTAGTAGACTCCTACGAGCAGTACTTC.

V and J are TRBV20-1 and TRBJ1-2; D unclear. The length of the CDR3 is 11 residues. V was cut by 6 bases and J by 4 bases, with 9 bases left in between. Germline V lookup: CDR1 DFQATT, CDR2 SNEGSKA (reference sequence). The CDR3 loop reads CSAHGAYGYTF. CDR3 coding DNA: TGCAGTGCACACGGAGCCTATGGCTACACCTTC.

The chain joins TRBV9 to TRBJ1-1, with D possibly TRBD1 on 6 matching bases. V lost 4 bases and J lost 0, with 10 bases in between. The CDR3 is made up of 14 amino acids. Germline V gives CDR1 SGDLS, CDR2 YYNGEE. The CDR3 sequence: CASSITGLNTEAFF. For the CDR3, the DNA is TGTGCCAGCAGCATAACAGGGCTGAACACTGAAGCTTTCTTT.